The rows below give T cell receptor beta chains drawn from one sample of a study of CD8 T cells in ankylosing spondylitis. TCRdb redid the calling of the 5' RACE reads with MiXCR, one entry per CDR3 protein. The sample has 390,000 or so distinct CDR3 sequences, about a fifth seen once. Sequencing was done on a sample of blood, either unsorted or a sorted T cell fraction (not recorded which). Receptor source: a male donor with ankylosing spondylitis. CDR3s include the opening cysteine and the closing phenylalanine or tryptophan. D genes are given only for firm matches. Where a row states a size, it is once, few, many or the class of an expanded clone; other rows omit it.

clone size: few
J gene: TRBJ1-2
V gene: TRBV6-1
D gene: .
CDR3 DNA: TGTGCCAGCAGTGACCCGGCCGTCCGCGCTGGCTACACCTTC
CDR3 protein: CASSDPAVRAGYTF

clone size: .
J gene: TRBJ2-5
V gene: TRBV24-1
D gene: TRBD1
CDR3 DNA: TGTGCCACCAGTGACCTCGGACAGGGGGCGCGTGAGACCCAGTACTTC
CDR3 protein: CATSDLGQGARETQYF

clone size: many
J gene: TRBJ1-3
V gene: TRBV6-6
D gene: .
CDR3 DNA: TGTGCCAGCAGTTACCCCATCAGAAACACCATATATTTT
CDR3 protein: CASSYPIRNTIYF

clone size: few
J gene: TRBJ1-1
V gene: TRBV28
D gene: .
CDR3 DNA: TGTGCCAGCAGTTTTCAGGCGGGGATGAACACTGAAGCTTTCTTT
CDR3 protein: CASSFQAGMNTEAFF

clone size: .
J gene: TRBJ2-1
V gene: TRBV7-2
D gene: .
CDR3 DNA: TGTGCCAGCAGCTTAACTCGAGGGGTTCCTGAGCAGTTCTTC
CDR3 protein: CASSLTRGVPEQFF

clone size: few
J gene: TRBJ2-7
V gene: TRBV5-6
D gene: .
CDR3 DNA: TGTGCCAGCAGCAGGGGGGCGGTATCCTACGAGCAGTACTTC
CDR3 protein: CASSRGAVSYEQYF

clone size: .
J gene: TRBJ2-5
V gene: TRBV27
D gene: .
CDR3 DNA: TGTGCCAGCAAGCGGAGCGGAGAAGAGACCCAGTACTTC
CDR3 protein: CASKRSGEETQYF

clone size: .
J gene: TRBJ2-3
V gene: TRBV4-3
D gene: .
CDR3 DNA: TGCGCCAGCAGCCAAGAGTTAGGGACCACAGATACGCAGTATTTT
CDR3 protein: CASSQELGTTDTQYF

clone size: .
J gene: TRBJ2-1
V gene: TRBV7-9
D gene: TRBD1
CDR3 DNA: TGTGCCAGCAGCTTAGAAGGGGGCGGAATGAATGAGCAGTTCTTC
CDR3 protein: CASSLEGGGMNEQFF

clone size: few
J gene: TRBJ1-5
V gene: TRBV10-3
D gene: .
CDR3 DNA: TGTGCCCCCCGGAGGGGCCGACAGGCCTGCAGCAATCAGCCCCAGCATTTT
CDR3 protein: CAPRRGRQACSNQPQHF

clone size: .
J gene: TRBJ2-1
V gene: TRBV4-2
D gene: TRBD2
CDR3 DNA: TGTGCCAGCAGCCAGTTTACTAGCGGGAGGGCACAATACAATGAGCAGTTCTTC
CDR3 protein: CASSQFTSGRAQYNEQFF

clone size: few
J gene: TRBJ1-3
V gene: TRBV29-1
D gene: .
CDR3 DNA: TGCAGCGGGACAGTGGTGGACACCATATATTTT
CDR3 protein: CSGTVVDTIYF

clone size: .
J gene: TRBJ2-2
V gene: TRBV12-3/TRBV12-4
D gene: TRBD2
CDR3 DNA: TGTGCCAGCAGTTTTAGCGGGAGGAACACCGGGGAGCTGTTTTTT
CDR3 protein: CASSFSGRNTGELFF

clone size: few
J gene: TRBJ2-6
V gene: TRBV18
D gene: .
CDR3 DNA: TGTGCCAGCTCACCCTTAAGGGGGACTGGGGCCAACGTCCTGACTTTC
CDR3 protein: CASSPLRGTGANVLTF

clone size: few
J gene: TRBJ2-5
V gene: TRBV25-1
D gene: .
CDR3 DNA: TGTGCCAGCAGTAAGAGGACTACTCAAGAGACCCAGTACTTC
CDR3 protein: CASSKRTTQETQYF

clone size: .
J gene: TRBJ2-1
V gene: TRBV20-1
D gene: TRBD2
CDR3 DNA: TGCAGTGCTCGAACTAGCGGGACGTCCTACAATGAGCAGTTCTTC
CDR3 protein: CSARTSGTSYNEQFF

clone size: .
J gene: TRBJ2-7
V gene: TRBV29-1
D gene: TRBD2
CDR3 DNA: TGCAGCGCCCGACCGGGACTAGCATACGAGCAGTACTTC
CDR3 protein: CSARPGLAYEQYF

clone size: .
J gene: TRBJ1-5
V gene: TRBV6-5
D gene: TRBD1
CDR3 DNA: TGTGCCAGCAGTTACTTGGGGGACAGTCAGCCCCAGCATTTT
CDR3 protein: CASSYLGDSQPQHF

clone size: .
J gene: TRBJ2-1
V gene: TRBV6-2/TRBV6-3
D gene: .
CDR3 DNA: TGTGCCAGCAGCCGACTGATCAATGAGCAGTTCTTC
CDR3 protein: CASSRLINEQFF

clone size: many
J gene: TRBJ1-1
V gene: TRBV25-1
D gene: .
CDR3 DNA: TGTGCCAGCAGTGAGACGGGCTTCGGGTTGGGGGCTTTCTTT
CDR3 protein: CASSETGFGLGAFF

clone size: few
J gene: TRBJ2-1
V gene: TRBV4-3
D gene: .
CDR3 DNA: TGCGCCAGCAGCCCGACGGGACTTACCTACAATGAGCAGTTCTTC
CDR3 protein: CASSPTGLTYNEQFF

clone size: few
J gene: TRBJ2-1
V gene: TRBV4-3
D gene: TRBD2
CDR3 DNA: TGCGCCAGCAGCCAAGATGTTCGGGGAGGGCCGAGAAATGAGCAGTTCTTC
CDR3 protein: CASSQDVRGGPRNEQFF

clone size: few
J gene: TRBJ1-3
V gene: TRBV28
D gene: .
CDR3 DNA: TGTGCCAGCAGTTTCGAGGGGACGGGAAACACCATATATTTT
CDR3 protein: CASSFEGTGNTIYF

clone size: few
J gene: TRBJ2-7
V gene: TRBV28
D gene: .
CDR3 DNA: TGTGCCAGCACTTTGGGCAGCGACGAGCAGTACTTC
CDR3 protein: CASTLGSDEQYF

clone size: few
J gene: TRBJ1-2
V gene: TRBV5-1
D gene: .
CDR3 DNA: TGCGCCAGCAGCGTGGGACCGCGCTTGGACTATGGCTACACCTTC
CDR3 protein: CASSVGPRLDYGYTF

clone size: .
J gene: TRBJ2-1
V gene: TRBV24-1
D gene: .
CDR3 DNA: TGTGCCACCAGTGGCCGCCTATTCAATGAGCAGTTCTTC
CDR3 protein: CATSGRLFNEQFF

clone size: .
J gene: TRBJ2-3
V gene: TRBV10-3
D gene: .
CDR3 DNA: TGTGCCATGAGCCTCGTCGGAGATACGCAGTATTTT
CDR3 protein: CAMSLVGDTQYF

clone size: few
J gene: TRBJ2-7
V gene: TRBV4-1
D gene: .
CDR3 DNA: TGCGCCAGCAGCCAAGAGGTGGCTACTGCCTACGAGCAGTACTTC
CDR3 protein: CASSQEVATAYEQYF

clone size: .
J gene: TRBJ1-5
V gene: TRBV18
D gene: TRBD1
CDR3 DNA: TGTGCCAGCTCACCAGGACAGGTCGAACGCAATCAGCCCCAGCATTTT
CDR3 protein: CASSPGQVERNQPQHF

clone size: few
J gene: TRBJ2-1
V gene: TRBV6-5
D gene: .
CDR3 DNA: TGTGCCAGCAGTTACCGTCCCGGACACACCGATGAGCAGTTCTTC
CDR3 protein: CASSYRPGHTDEQFF

clone size: .
J gene: TRBJ1-5
V gene: TRBV12-3/TRBV12-4
D gene: .
CDR3 DNA: TGTGCCAGCAGCGGTCGATATAGCAATCAGCCCCAGCATTTT
CDR3 protein: CASSGRYSNQPQHF

clone size: few
J gene: TRBJ1-1
V gene: TRBV6-5
D gene: TRBD1
CDR3 DNA: TGTGCCAGCAGTTACTCGACAGGGTGGGGCCCAGACACTGAAGCTTTCTTT
CDR3 protein: CASSYSTGWGPDTEAFF

clone size: .
J gene: TRBJ2-3
V gene: TRBV28
D gene: TRBD2
CDR3 DNA: TGTGCCAGCAGTCCGGGAGGGCCGACACTCGCAGATACGCAGTATTTT
CDR3 protein: CASSPGGPTLADTQYF

clone size: .
J gene: TRBJ2-3
V gene: TRBV28
D gene: .
CDR3 DNA: TGTGCCAGCAGTTCACTCAGGTCCCCGTATTTT
CDR3 protein: CASSSLRSPYF

clone size: .
J gene: TRBJ1-2
V gene: TRBV11-2
D gene: .
CDR3 DNA: TGTGCCAGCAGCTCATTATGGCCCGCCAGGCGAAAAATCTTCTATGGCTACACCTTC
CDR3 protein: CASSSLWPARRKIFYGYTF

clone size: few
J gene: TRBJ2-5
V gene: TRBV6-2/TRBV6-3
D gene: .
CDR3 DNA: TGTGCCAGCAGTTCACAGGCCGAGACCCAGTACTTC
CDR3 protein: CASSSQAETQYF

clone size: few
J gene: TRBJ2-7
V gene: TRBV28
D gene: .
CDR3 DNA: TGTGCCAGCAGTTTTGGGGGGCTCTACGAGCAGTACTTC
CDR3 protein: CASSFGGLYEQYF

clone size: few
J gene: TRBJ2-1
V gene: TRBV5-1
D gene: .
CDR3 DNA: TGCGCCAGCAGCTTGAGAGGTGGAGGGACGAACAATGAGCAGTTCTTC
CDR3 protein: CASSLRGGGTNNEQFF

clone size: many
J gene: TRBJ2-4
V gene: TRBV10-3
D gene: TRBD2
CDR3 DNA: TGTGCCATCAGTGAGACTAGCGGGACAACCAAAAACATTCAGTACTTC
CDR3 protein: CAISETSGTTKNIQYF

clone size: .
J gene: TRBJ1-1
V gene: TRBV6-5
D gene: .
CDR3 DNA: TGTGCCAGCAGTTATAGGAGCGTAACGGGGGGCTCGGGCACTGAAGCTTTCTTT
CDR3 protein: CASSYRSVTGGSGTEAFF

clone size: .
J gene: TRBJ1-5
V gene: TRBV29-1
D gene: .
CDR3 DNA: TGCAGCGCCCAGGGATTAGGGCAGCCCCAGCATTTT
CDR3 protein: CSAQGLGQPQHF

clone size: .
J gene: TRBJ2-1
V gene: TRBV6-2/TRBV6-3
D gene: .
CDR3 DNA: TGTGCCAGCAGTTTGGGTAGCGGTTTCTCCTACAATGAGCAGTTCTTC
CDR3 protein: CASSLGSGFSYNEQFF

clone size: .
J gene: TRBJ1-5
V gene: TRBV5-1
D gene: .
CDR3 DNA: TGCGCCAGCAGCCCTTGGGGGCGCGAGCCCCAGCATTTT
CDR3 protein: CASSPWGREPQHF

clone size: .
J gene: TRBJ1-2
V gene: TRBV10-3
D gene: .
CDR3 DNA: TGTGCCATCAGTGCCGGGAACTATGGCTACACCTTC
CDR3 protein: CAISAGNYGYTF